The subject of this entry is one TCR beta chain. The data were obtained in a study of T cell changes during pregnancy in multiple sclerosis. CDR1 SGHTA and CDR2 FQGNSA come from the germline V gene. This CDR3 has 15 residues. Trimming left V 0 bases short and J 10 bases short, with 16 bases between. TCRdb's table, derived via immunoSEQ multiplex PCR, lists solely in-frame clones and lacks some. This sample has some 120,000 clones, with about 94% found just once. The starting material was peripheral blood, obtained before pregnancy. This chain uses TRBV7-2 with TRBJ2-1, with D perhaps matching TRBD1 (8 bases). This TCR was recovered from a female donor with multiple sclerosis, enrolled in a pregnancy study. The CDR3 sequence is CASSLAGQAGGEQFF. Written as DNA, the CDR3 is TGTGCCAGCAGCTTAGCGGGACAGGCCGGGGGGGAGCAGTTCTTC.